The rows below give T cell receptor beta chains drawn from one sample of a study of T cells in Graves' hyperthyroidism and ophthalmopathy. TCRdb processed the multiplex PCR reads anew with MiXCR; each CDR3 protein has one entry. The sample has around 420,000 distinct CDR3 sequences; around 14% are singletons. Sequencing was carried out using blood. The origin of the receptors is a woman between 18 and 29 years old with Graves' hyperthyroidism. Each CDR3 is given with its conserved first and last residue. Fields, in order: CDR3 protein, J gene, V gene.

CASSEQGSGREEQFF TRBJ2-1 TRBV6-1
CASKTGTGGVGNQPQHF TRBJ1-5 TRBV2
CASSQDGLGREVGKLFF TRBJ2-2 TRBV4-1
CASSTTRQGGTGELFF TRBJ2-2 TRBV11-1
CASSLRTGTGFGGRADASYNEQFF TRBJ2-1 TRBV6-2/TRBV6-3
CSARHLRSSYNEQFF TRBJ2-1 TRBV20-1
CASSLGTSGWEQFF TRBJ2-1 TRBV28
CASSPAWGNNGYTF TRBJ1-2 TRBV9
CASSFLGGEEKLFF TRBJ1-4 TRBV27
CANRTGNNEQFF TRBJ2-1 TRBV3-1
CSARRGRETSPLHF TRBJ1-6 TRBV20-1
CTSSSAGPHSGPQHF TRBJ1-5 TRBV7-9
CASSLTGGLAKNIQYF TRBJ2-4 TRBV12-3/TRBV12-4
CASSLDATEKQFF TRBJ2-1 TRBV7-9
CSASRGGGNQPQHF TRBJ1-5 TRBV20-1
CSATRVTDTQYF TRBJ2-3 TRBV20-1
CASSPKRDYTGELFF TRBJ2-2 TRBV7-9
CAISGDRVSQPQHF TRBJ1-5 TRBV10-3
CASSIGGSSTDTQYF TRBJ2-3 TRBV5-1
CASSAGAGGAGNTIYF TRBJ1-3 TRBV18
CASSQDRTGGNYGYTF TRBJ1-2 TRBV4-2
CASSYSQTAAYNSPLHF TRBJ1-6 TRBV6-5
CASSLGTERWVRDEAFF TRBJ1-1 TRBV13
CASSGDGLGNQPQHF TRBJ1-5 TRBV6-1
CSARNSVYGYTF TRBJ1-2 TRBV20-1
CSVTRGTRGYNKQFF TRBJ2-1 TRBV20-1
CASSFRPGTAQTGNTIYF TRBJ1-3 TRBV7-8
CASSLRKGENTEAFF TRBJ1-1 TRBV7-6
CASSEALNTGELFF TRBJ2-2 TRBV2
CSARDRNRGTGELFF TRBJ2-2 TRBV20-1
CASSQEGRTSSYEQYF TRBJ2-7 TRBV3-1
CASSYRTGRAYEQYF TRBJ2-7 TRBV13
CASSSGYDYNEQFF TRBJ2-1 TRBV7-3
CASSLQGDTDTQYF TRBJ2-3 TRBV6-5
CASSLWTSGGETQYF TRBJ2-5 TRBV5-6
CAISESEGLQAFF TRBJ1-1 TRBV10-3
CASSPGLVLSGANVLTF TRBJ2-6 TRBV7-8
CASSGTPNTGELFF TRBJ2-2 TRBV7-3
CASKKGSVADTQYF TRBJ2-3 TRBV6-1
CASSPLTGLAGVNTGELFF TRBJ2-2 TRBV18
CASSLDGTGMANEQFF TRBJ2-1 TRBV5-1
CASSGGGGQYQPQHF TRBJ1-5 TRBV19
CASSPGQNPDTQYF TRBJ2-3 TRBV6-2/TRBV6-3
CASSSPGGRLAEAFF TRBJ1-1 TRBV6-1
CASSSMDTYNEQFF TRBJ2-1 TRBV5-4
CSARDTGESTDTQYF TRBJ2-3 TRBV20-1
CATRTSGTDTQYF TRBJ2-3 TRBV28
CSVGDDYEQYF TRBJ2-7 TRBV29-1
CASSSGDRGIYEQYF TRBJ2-7 TRBV7-3
CVSSQARGQGPYEQYF TRBJ2-7 TRBV4-1
CASAVSGVQETQYF TRBJ2-5 TRBV5-1
CAIQDRGRSDGYTF TRBJ1-2 TRBV6-2/TRBV6-3
CSAHPGQSYEQYF TRBJ2-7 TRBV20-1
CASSFHGESGYGYTF TRBJ1-2 TRBV7-9
CASRGWGALNTEAFF TRBJ1-1 TRBV12-3/TRBV12-4